This T cell receptor beta chain was identified during a study of blood T cell repertoires in COVID-19. Across the study: COVID-19 samples collected from the United States, Italy and Spain covered acute and convalescent phases. From T cells, B-cell-depleted T cells, or PBMCs came the material, which was cDNA or gDNA.

Per the original data handling: Estimates of nucleated cell counts were drawn from the amplification of reference gene primers. TCRdb's copy holds only in-frame clones and misses some; the assay was immunoSEQ multiplex PCR. The V and J calls and clone size come from that table; D and trimming were worked out from the DNA. The table has about 300,000 clones, 85% seen once. Ages ranged from about 18 to 100 years, with residence in around 24 US areas. This CDR3 is 18 amino acids long. V lost 0 bases, J lost 2 bases, and 20 bases lay in between. Germline V gives CDR1 MGHRA, CDR2 YSYEKL. This clone was detected only once.

The clonotype comes from a woman in her forties or fifties who had recovered from COVID-19. Sequencing input: PBMCs or T cells enriched from blood (not recorded which). The chain combines TRBV4-1 with TRBJ2-7, with D possibly matching TRBD1 (7 bases). The CDR3 here is CASSQDSAAGTVTYEQYF. CDR3 nucleotide sequence: TGCGCCAGCAGCCAAGATTCAGCTGCGGGGACAGTCACCTACGAGCAGTACTTC.